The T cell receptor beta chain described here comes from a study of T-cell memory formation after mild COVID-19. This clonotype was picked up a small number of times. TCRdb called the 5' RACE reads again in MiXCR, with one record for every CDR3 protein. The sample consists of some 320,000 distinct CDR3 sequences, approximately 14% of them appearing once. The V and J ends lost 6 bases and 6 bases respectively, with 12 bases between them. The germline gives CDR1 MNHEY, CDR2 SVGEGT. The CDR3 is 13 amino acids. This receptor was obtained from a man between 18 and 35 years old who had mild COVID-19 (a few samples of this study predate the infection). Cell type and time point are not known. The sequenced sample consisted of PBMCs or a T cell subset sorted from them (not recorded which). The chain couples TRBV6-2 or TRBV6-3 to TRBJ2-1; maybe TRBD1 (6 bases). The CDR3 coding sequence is TGTGCCAGCAGAGAAAACAGGGTCAATGAGCAGTTCTTC. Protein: CASRENRVNEQFF.